The rows below give T cell receptor beta chains drawn from one sample of a study of blood T cell repertoires in COVID-19. Repertoires were generated with immunoSEQ multiplex PCR, while TCRdb's copy carries only in-frame clones and drops some. The table records 160,000 or so clones, approximately 91% of them present only once. What was sequenced was peripheral blood. Receptor source: a man between 18 and 29 years old with acute or convalescent COVID-19. The CDR3 runs from the conserved cysteine through the conserved F or W. Each record gives: V gene, D gene, clone size, J gene, CDR3 length, CDR3 protein, CDR3 DNA. A D gene is named only where the DNA matches it firmly. A clone size is listed for some rows: how often the clone was seen (once, few, many), or a class if it is expanded.

TRBV11-2	-	-	TRBJ1-6	16	CASRRLRDGDNSPLHF	TGTGCCAGCAGGCGACTCAGGGATGGGGATAATTCACCCCTCCACTTT
TRBV29-1	-	-	TRBJ1-5	8	CSVDVPRF	TGCAGCGTTGATGTCCCGAGGTTT
TRBV30	-	-	TRBJ1-5	14	CAWSVQGSNQPQHF	TGTGCCTGGAGTGTCCAGGGGAGCAATCAGCCCCAGCATTTT
TRBV5-4	TRBD2	-	TRBJ2-3	17	CASSLRIAGGYTDTQYF	TGTGCCAGCAGCTTGAGAATAGCGGGGGGGTACACAGATACGCAGTATTTT
TRBV7-7	-	-	TRBJ2-2	16	CASSLVLADGSRELFF	TGTGCCAGCAGCTTAGTACTAGCTGATGGTTCCCGGGAGCTGTTTTTT
TRBV5-1	TRBD1	-	TRBJ1-4	14	CASSLEGTGEKLFF	TGCGCCAGCAGCTTGGAAGGGACAGGTGAAAAACTGTTTTTT
TRBV2	-	-	TRBJ1-1	14	CASSLTGLGTEAFF	TGTGCCAGCAGTTTGACAGGCCTGGGGACTGAAGCTTTCTTT
TRBV10-1	-	once	TRBJ1-1	12	CASSGDRGEAFF	TGCGCCAGCAGTGGGGACCGGGGGGAAGCTTTCTTT
TRBV6-6	-	-	TRBJ1-5	13	CASSYRDSQPQHF	TGTGCCAGCAGTTACCGCGACAGCCAGCCCCAGCATTTT
TRBV4-1	TRBD1	-	TRBJ2-2	16	CASSQGQGARTGELFF	TGCGCCAGCAGCCAAGGACAGGGGGCGCGCACCGGGGAGCTGTTTTTT
TRBV6-5	TRBD1	-	TRBJ1-1	15	CASKVRDRGDTEAFF	TGTGCCAGCAAAGTCCGGGACAGGGGGGATACTGAAGCTTTCTTT
TRBV5-4	-	-	TRBJ1-6	14	CASRFRDLNSPLHF	TGTGCCAGCAGATTCCGGGACTTGAATTCACCCCTCCACTTT
TRBV3-1/TRBV3-2	TRBD1	-	TRBJ2-7	14	CASSQVRGGAEQYF	TGTGCCAGCAGCCAAGTTCGAGGGGGCGCCGAGCAGTACTTC
TRBV5-4	TRBD1	-	TRBJ1-2	13	CASSFGTGSGYTF	TGTGCCAGCAGCTTCGGGACAGGGAGTGGCTACACCTTC
TRBV24-1	-	-	TRBJ1-5	14	CATSDYKSNQPQHF	TGTGCCACCAGTGATTACAAGTCCAATCAGCCCCAGCATTTT
TRBV6-5	-	-	TRBJ2-1	12	CASSYSGGYEFF	TGTGCCAGCAGTTACTCGGGGGGTTATGAGTTCTTC
TRBV25-1	-	-	TRBJ1-4	14	CASRSKRHNEKLFF	TGTGCCAGCAGGAGTAAGAGACATAATGAAAAACTGTTTTTT
TRBV27	-	-	TRBJ2-3	15	CASSLSRGITDTQYF	TGTGCCAGCAGTTTATCCAGGGGCATCACAGATACGCAGTATTTT
TRBV6-5	TRBD1	-	TRBJ1-2	15	CASSSRTGANYGYTF	TGTGCCAGCAGTTCTAGGACAGGGGCCAACTATGGCTACACCTTC
TRBV7-8	-	few	TRBJ2-1	15	CASSQTRVGDNEQFF	TGTGCCAGCAGCCAGACTAGAGTGGGTGACAATGAGCAGTTCTTC
TRBV6-5	-	few	TRBJ1-4	15	CASSQKGGPNEKLFF	TGTGCCAGCAGTCAAAAGGGGGGGCCTAATGAAAAACTGTTTTTT
TRBV4-1	-	-	TRBJ1-2	17	CASSLRDTPAADYGYTF	TGCGCCAGCAGCCTACGGGACACTCCCGCCGCGGACTATGGCTACACCTTC
TRBV9	-	-	TRBJ2-1	14	CASSLGGSNNEQFF	TGTGCCAGCAGCTTAGGAGGCTCGAACAATGAGCAGTTCTTC
TRBV5-4	-	few	TRBJ1-4	14	CASSNRDINEKLFF	TGTGCCAGCAGCAACCGGGACATTAATGAAAAACTGTTTTTT
TRBV5-4	-	-	TRBJ2-1	12	CASSFNYNEQFF	TGTGCCAGCAGCTTTAATTACAATGAGCAGTTCTTC
TRBV5-4	TRBD1	many	TRBJ2-7	14	CASSLGQGVYEQYF	TGTGCCAGCAGCTTGGGACAGGGGGTCTACGAGCAGTACTTC
TRBV5-5	-	-	TRBJ2-7	15	CASSLETGPTYEQYF	TGTGCCAGCAGCTTAGAGACAGGACCCACCTACGAGCAGTACTTC
TRBV7-9	-	-	TRBJ2-1	15	CASTPPGRGKNEQFF	TGTGCCAGCACCCCTCCTGGTCGGGGGAAGAATGAGCAGTTCTTC
TRBV19	-	-	TRBJ1-2	14	CASSGQQGAPGYTF	TGTGCCAGTAGTGGACAACAGGGCGCGCCCGGCTACACCTTC
TRBV4-1	TRBD2	-	TRBJ2-3	18	CASSQVMGLAGSTDTQYF	TGCGCCAGCAGCCAAGTAATGGGACTAGCGGGGTCCACAGATACGCAGTATTTT
TRBV18	-	-	TRBJ2-2	13	CASSQSDTGELFF	TGTGCCAGCTCACAGTCGGACACCGGGGAGCTGTTTTTT
TRBV19	TRBD2	-	TRBJ2-2	18	CASTRRTSGIGNTGELFF	TGTGCCAGTACCAGACGGACTAGCGGGATCGGGAACACCGGGGAGCTGTTTTTT
TRBV3-1/TRBV3-2	-	-	TRBJ1-5	13	CASSPGVGQPQHF	TGTGCCAGCAGCCCGGGAGTGGGCCAGCCCCAGCATTTT
TRBV7-9	TRBD2	-	TRBJ2-1	15	CASSSLAGLYNEQFF	TGTGCCAGCAGCTCACTAGCGGGGCTATACAATGAGCAGTTCTTC
TRBV18	TRBD2	-	TRBJ2-7	16	CASSPSLAGSQYEQYF	TGTGCCAGCTCGCCGTCCCTAGCGGGATCACAGTACGAGCAGTACTTC
TRBV19	-	-	TRBJ1-1	14	CASSLQTGKAEAFF	TGTGCCAGTAGTCTCCAAACAGGGAAGGCTGAAGCTTTCTTT
TRBV7-9	-	-	TRBJ1-3	14	CASRPGGTGNTIYF	TGTGCCAGCAGGCCCGGGGGTACTGGAAACACCATATATTTT
TRBV30	TRBD1	-	TRBJ2-1	14	CAWRGQGWANEQFF	TGTGCCTGGAGGGGACAGGGTTGGGCCAATGAGCAGTTCTTC
TRBV2	TRBD1	-	TRBJ1-5	18	CASSEALDRGPPNQPQHF	TGTGCCAGCAGTGAAGCGCTTGACAGGGGCCCTCCGAATCAGCCCCAGCATTTT
TRBV4-1	-	-	TRBJ2-3	15	CASSQIGRDTDTQYF	TGCGCCAGCAGCCAGATAGGACGGGACACAGATACGCAGTATTTT
TRBV2	-	-	TRBJ1-2	14	CASRSGLSGNGYTF	TGTGCCAGCAGATCAGGACTGTCGGGGAATGGCTACACCTTC